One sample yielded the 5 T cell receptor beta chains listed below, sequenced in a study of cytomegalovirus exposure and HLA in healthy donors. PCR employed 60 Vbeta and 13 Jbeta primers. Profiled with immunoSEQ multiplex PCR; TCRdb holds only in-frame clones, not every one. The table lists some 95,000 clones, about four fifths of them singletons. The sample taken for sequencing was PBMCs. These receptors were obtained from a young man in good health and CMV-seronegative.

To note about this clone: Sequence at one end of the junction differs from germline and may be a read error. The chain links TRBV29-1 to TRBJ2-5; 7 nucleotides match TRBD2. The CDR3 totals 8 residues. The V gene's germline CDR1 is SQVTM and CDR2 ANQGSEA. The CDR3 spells CSGGRVDF. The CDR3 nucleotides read TGCAGCGGGGGGAGGGTTGACTTC.

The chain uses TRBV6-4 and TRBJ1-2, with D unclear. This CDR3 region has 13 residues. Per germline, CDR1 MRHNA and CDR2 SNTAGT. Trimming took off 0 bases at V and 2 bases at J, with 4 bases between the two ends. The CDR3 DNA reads TGTGCCAGCAGTGACTCGACAAACTATGGCTACACCTTC. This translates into CASSDSTNYGYTF.

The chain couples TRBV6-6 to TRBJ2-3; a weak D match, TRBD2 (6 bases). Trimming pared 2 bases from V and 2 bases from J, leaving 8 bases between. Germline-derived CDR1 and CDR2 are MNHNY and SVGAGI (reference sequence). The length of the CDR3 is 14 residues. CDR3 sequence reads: CASSYRRDTDTQYF. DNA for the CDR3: TGTGCCAGCAGTTACAGGAGGGACACAGATACGCAGTATTTT.

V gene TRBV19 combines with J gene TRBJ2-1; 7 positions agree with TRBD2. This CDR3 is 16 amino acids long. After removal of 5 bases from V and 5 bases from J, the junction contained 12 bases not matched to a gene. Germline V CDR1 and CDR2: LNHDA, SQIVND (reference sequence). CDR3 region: CASSSRRLAANNEQFF. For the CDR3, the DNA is TGTGCCAGTAGTTCCCGGCGACTAGCCGCTAACAATGAGCAGTTCTTC.

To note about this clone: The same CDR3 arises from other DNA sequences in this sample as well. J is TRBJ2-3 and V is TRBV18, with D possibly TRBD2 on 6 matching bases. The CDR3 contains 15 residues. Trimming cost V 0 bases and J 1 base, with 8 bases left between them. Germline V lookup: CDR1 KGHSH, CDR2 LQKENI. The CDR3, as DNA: TGTGCCAGCTCACCACCGAGGGAGGGCACAGATACGCAGTATTTT. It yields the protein CASSPPREGTDTQYF. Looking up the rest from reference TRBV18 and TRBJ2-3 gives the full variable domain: NAGVMQNPRHLVRRRGQEARLRCSPMKGHSHVYWYRQLPEEGLKFMVYLQKENIIDESGMPKERFSAEFPKEGPSILRIQQVVRGDSAAYFCASSPPREGTDTQYFGPGTRLTVL.